The present T cell receptor (beta chain) was sequenced within a study of T cell repertoires in ileal Crohn's disease (dated by TCRdb to the late 2010s). For the study in its entirety: At the time of surgery, around 38% of patients were active smokers, and the median duration of disease was roughly eight years. A total of roughly 170 mucosal samples from 57 patients were sequenced, with samples obtained at several locations on the surgical specimen and at postoperative endoscopy. Endoscopic postoperative recurrence was defined as a Rutgeerts score above i0. Running in parallel with the study was a multicentre cohort set up to find predictors of early endoscopic recurrence following ileocolonic resection. Every patient underwent surgery because of a complication, which was stricturing disease in approximately 60% and penetrating disease in 39%. TCR repertoire analysis was performed in roughly 50 Crohn's disease patients drawn from a prospective multicentre cohort. Postoperative therapy was given to about half of the patients, with thiopurines administered to more than 10 patients and anti-TNF agents administered to 20 or so patients. The paper as a whole reports these results and caveats: Only a subgroup of patients, of unstated size, had their mucosal CD4 and CD8 T cells sorted and sequenced. Patients who were active smokers at surgery had a significantly higher proportion of clonal expansions than non-smokers (roughly 24% vs 19%, p=0.02). Sorted CD8 T cells carried more high-frequency clones than CD4 T cells, suggesting mucosal expansions were mainly CD8. Endoscopic recurrence was found to be associated with higher high-frequency clone percentages at surgery, and recurrence was observed in all patients with clonality above 26.8% (18/57).

By its share of the sample, this clone is medium-sized (0.01 to 0.1%). The specificity of this receptor is unknown. The record has no base qualities; no much larger clone is one base away. Distinct nucleotide sequences in the sample also encode this CDR3. CDR1 and CDR2 are drawn from the germline V gene (reference sequence): SGHAT, FQDESV. The germline ends are 10 bases apart after V is trimmed by 4 bases and J by 4 bases. The CDR3 holds 13 amino acids from the cysteine to the phenylalanine. The DNA shown is the 39-base CDR3, in frame from base 1. Adults with ileal or ileocolonic Crohn's disease for whom ileocolonic resection was indicated were considered eligible. Whole ileal mucosal biopsies were stored frozen at -80°C before DNA extraction. Genomic DNA was extracted from frozen whole biopsies using a TRizol-based method and was quantified with a NanoDrop 2000 spectrophotometer. For commercial TCRB immunosequencing, approximately 500 nanograms of biopsy DNA were submitted for each sample. Adaptive Biotechnology amplified CDR3 regions from genomic DNA with a two-step multiplex PCR that controlled for amplification bias. The first PCR used primers for every V and J gene segment; the second PCR added barcodes and Illumina adapters. CDR3 libraries were sequenced using an Illumina instrument. The paper's data handling went like this. Vendor-provided pipelines were combined with custom analysis of raw data in R/Bioconductor under R version 3.3.0. Clonality, which ranges from 0 to 1, was calculated as the inverse of the normalised Shannon entropy across all productive clones. High-frequency clones were defined as the share of the repertoire taken up by the top 100 clones, keeping only clones that passed a 95% confidence test. Repertoire diversity was measured with the Simpson index, and overlap between samples was measured with the Morisita-Horn index. The source is immuneACCESS, and TCRdb retained only in-frame sequences with V and J called. Part of the clones is not carried over; for the studies checked, unresolved V genes explain less than half of this, and the remainder is unexplained. V, J and clone size reflect that table, while D and trimming were determined from the DNA. The sample table contains more than 12,000 clones; only one count was recorded for approximately 63% of them. The ten largest clones take up almost 6% of the sample.

The chain joins TRBV11-1 to TRBJ1-1, with the D gene too uncertain to name. The sample was ileal tissue. This TCR derives from an adult with Crohn's disease. The nucleotides read TGTGCCAGCAGCTGGGGTCGGGGCACTGAAGCTTTCTTT. This gives the protein CASSWGRGTEAFF.